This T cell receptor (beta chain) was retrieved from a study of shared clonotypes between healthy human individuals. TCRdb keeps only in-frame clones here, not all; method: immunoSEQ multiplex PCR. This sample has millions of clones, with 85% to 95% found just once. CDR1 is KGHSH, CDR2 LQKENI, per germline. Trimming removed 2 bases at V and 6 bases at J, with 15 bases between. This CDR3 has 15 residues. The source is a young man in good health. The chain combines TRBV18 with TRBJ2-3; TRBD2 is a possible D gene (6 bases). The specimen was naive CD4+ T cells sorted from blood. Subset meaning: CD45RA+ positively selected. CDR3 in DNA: TGTGCCAGCTCACCAATCGACCCGGGAGCCGATACGCAGTATTTT. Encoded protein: CASSPIDPGADTQYF. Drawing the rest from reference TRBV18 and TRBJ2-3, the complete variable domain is NAGVMQNPRHLVRRRGQEARLRCSPMKGHSHVYWYRQLPEEGLKFMVYLQKENIIDESGMPKERFSAEFPKEGPSILRIQQVVRGDSAAYFCASSPIDPGADTQYFGPGTRLTVL.